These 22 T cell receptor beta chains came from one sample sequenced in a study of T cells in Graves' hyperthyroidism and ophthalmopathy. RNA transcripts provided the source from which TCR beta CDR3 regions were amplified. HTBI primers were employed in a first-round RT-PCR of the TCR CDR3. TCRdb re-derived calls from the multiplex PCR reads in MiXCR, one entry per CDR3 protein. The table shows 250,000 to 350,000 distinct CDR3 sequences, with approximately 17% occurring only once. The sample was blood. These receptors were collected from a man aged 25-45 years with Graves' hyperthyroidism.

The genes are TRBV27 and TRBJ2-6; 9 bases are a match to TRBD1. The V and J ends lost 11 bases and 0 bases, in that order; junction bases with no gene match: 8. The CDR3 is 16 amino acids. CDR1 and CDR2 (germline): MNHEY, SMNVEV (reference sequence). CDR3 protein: CAFPGQGPSGANVLTF. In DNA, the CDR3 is TGTGCCTTTCCGGGACAGGGCCCCTCTGGGGCCAACGTCCTGACTTTC.

DNA for the CDR3: TGTGCCAGCGGCTGGGGAGGGGCTAAAGGCTACACCTTC. Its translation is CASGWGGAKGYTF. The rearrangement uses TRBV12-3 or TRBV12-4 and TRBJ1-2; possible D gene TRBD1, 5 bases. The CDR3 loop spans 13 amino acids. V lost 8 bases to trimming and J lost 8 bases, with 18 bases between them.

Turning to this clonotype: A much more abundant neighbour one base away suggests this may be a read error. CDR3 DNA: TGCGCCAGCTGCCGAACGGGACAGACTAGCACAGATACGCAGTATTTT. It specifies CASCRTGQTSTDTQYF. J is TRBJ2-3 and V is TRBV5-1; 7 nucleotides align to TRBD1. Trimming removed 7 bases from V and 0 bases from J; junction bases left unmatched: 11. The CDR3 consists of 16 residues. Looked up from germline, CDR1 is SGHRS and CDR2 is YFSETQ.

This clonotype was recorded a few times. CDR3 in amino acids: CSARASLAGLADSSYEQYF. The DNA for the CDR3 is TGCAGTGCTAGAGCCTCACTCGCGGGACTAGCGGATAGCTCCTACGAGCAGTACTTC. The chain carries TRBV20-1 and TRBJ2-7; TRBD2 agrees at 11 bases. Trimming at V came to 1 base and at J to 0 bases, leaving 14 bases not matched to a gene. Germline CDR1 and CDR2: DFQATT and SNEGSKA (reference sequence). This CDR3 spans 19 amino acids.

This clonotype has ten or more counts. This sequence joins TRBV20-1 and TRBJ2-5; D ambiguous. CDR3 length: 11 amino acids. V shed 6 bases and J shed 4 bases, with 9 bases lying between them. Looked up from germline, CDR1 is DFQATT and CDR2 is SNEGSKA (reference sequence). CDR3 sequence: CSARPPETQYF. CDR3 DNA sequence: TGCAGTGCCAGACCCCCAGAGACCCAGTACTTC.

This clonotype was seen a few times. This CDR3 is CSASDRPHEQYF. DNA for the CDR3: TGCAGTGCTTCCGACCGGCCCCACGAGCAGTACTTC. V and J are TRBV20-1 and TRBJ2-7; D is undetermined. The CDR3 loop spans 12 amino acids. Trimming took off 5 bases at V and 5 bases at J, with 13 bases between the two ends. CDR1 and CDR2 from the germline V gene are DFQATT and SNEGSKA (reference sequence).

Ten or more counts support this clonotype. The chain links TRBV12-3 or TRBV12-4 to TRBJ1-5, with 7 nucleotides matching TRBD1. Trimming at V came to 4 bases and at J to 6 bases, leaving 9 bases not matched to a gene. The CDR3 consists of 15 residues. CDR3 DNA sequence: TGTGCCAGCAGTTGGGCCAGGGGGGTTGGTCAGCCCCAGCATTTT. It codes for CASSWARGVGQPQHF.

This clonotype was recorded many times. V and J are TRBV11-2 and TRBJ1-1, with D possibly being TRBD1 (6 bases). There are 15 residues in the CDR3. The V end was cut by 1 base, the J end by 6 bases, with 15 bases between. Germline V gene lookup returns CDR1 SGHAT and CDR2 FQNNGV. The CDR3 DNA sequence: TGTGCCAGCAGCTTAGCTGGTCTGGGGGGCTCTGAAGCTTTCTTT. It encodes CASSLAGLGGSEAFF.

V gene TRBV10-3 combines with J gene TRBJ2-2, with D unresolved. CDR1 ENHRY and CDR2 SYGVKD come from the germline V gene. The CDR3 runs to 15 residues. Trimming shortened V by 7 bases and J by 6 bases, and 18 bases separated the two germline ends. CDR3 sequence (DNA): TGTGCCATCACCCCAGACCTTTCAGGCGCCGGGGAGCTGTTTTTT. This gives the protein CAITPDLSGAGELFF.

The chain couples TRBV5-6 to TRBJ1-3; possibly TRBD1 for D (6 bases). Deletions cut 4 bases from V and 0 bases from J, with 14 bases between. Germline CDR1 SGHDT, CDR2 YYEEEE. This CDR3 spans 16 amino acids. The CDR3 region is CASSVTGLSSGNTIYF. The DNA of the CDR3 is TGTGCCAGCAGCGTTACAGGGTTAAGCTCTGGAAACACCATATATTTT.

Written as DNA, the CDR3 is TGTGCCGGACTAGTAAATGAGCAGTTCTTC. The encoded protein is CAGLVNEQFF. The chain uses TRBV30 and TRBJ2-1, with TRBD2 matching over 7 bases. The V gene's germline CDR1 is GTSNPN and CDR2 SVGIG (reference sequence). V was clipped by 8 bases and J by 7 bases; unmatched bases: 2. The CDR3 is 10 residues long.

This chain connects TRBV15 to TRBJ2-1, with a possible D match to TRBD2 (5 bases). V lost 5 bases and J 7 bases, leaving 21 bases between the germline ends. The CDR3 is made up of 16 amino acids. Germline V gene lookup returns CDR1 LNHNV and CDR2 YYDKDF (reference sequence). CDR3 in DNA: TGTGCCACCAGCCCTCCTCGGGGTGGTCGTCGTAATGAGCAGTTCTTC. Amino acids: CATSPPRGGRRNEQFF.

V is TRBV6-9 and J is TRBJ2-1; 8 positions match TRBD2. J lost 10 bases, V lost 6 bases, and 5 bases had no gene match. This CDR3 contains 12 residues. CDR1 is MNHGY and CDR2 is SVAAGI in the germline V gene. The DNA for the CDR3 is TGTGCCAGCAGCTTAGCGGGAAGGGAGCAGTTCTTC. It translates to CASSLAGREQFF.

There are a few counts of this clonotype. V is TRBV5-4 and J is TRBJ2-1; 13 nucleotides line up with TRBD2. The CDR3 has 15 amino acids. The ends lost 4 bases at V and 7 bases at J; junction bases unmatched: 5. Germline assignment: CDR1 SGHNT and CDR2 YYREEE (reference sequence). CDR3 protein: CASSMGLAGLNEQFF. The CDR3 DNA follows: TGTGCCAGCAGCATGGGACTAGCGGGGTTAAATGAGCAGTTCTTC.

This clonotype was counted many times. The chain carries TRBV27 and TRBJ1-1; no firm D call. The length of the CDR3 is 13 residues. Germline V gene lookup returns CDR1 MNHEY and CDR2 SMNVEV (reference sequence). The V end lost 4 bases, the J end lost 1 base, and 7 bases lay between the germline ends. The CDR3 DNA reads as TGTGCCAGCAGTTCCATGGGGAACACTGAAGCTTTCTTT. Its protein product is CASSSMGNTEAFF.

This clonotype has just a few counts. The CDR3 spells CASSVAGSGYNQPQHF. DNA of the CDR3: TGTGCCAGCAGTGTCGCAGGGTCAGGATACAATCAGCCCCAGCATTTT. The chain employs TRBV2 and TRBJ1-5; possible D gene TRBD1, 5 bases. Per the germline V gene, CDR1 is SNHLY and CDR2 is FYNNEI. Trimming took off 4 bases at V and 3 bases at J, with 16 bases between the two ends. The CDR3 has 16 residues. The full variable domain, completed using reference TRBV2 and TRBJ1-5, is EPEVTQTPSHQVTQMGQEVILRCVPISNHLYFYWYRQILGQKVEFLVSFYNNEISEKSEIFDDQFSVERPDGSNFTLKIRSTKLEDSAMYFCASSVAGSGYNQPQHFGDGTRLSIL.

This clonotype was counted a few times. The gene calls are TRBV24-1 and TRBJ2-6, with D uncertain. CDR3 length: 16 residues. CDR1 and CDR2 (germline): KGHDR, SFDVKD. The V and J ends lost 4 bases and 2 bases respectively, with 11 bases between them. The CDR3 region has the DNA TGTGCCACCAGTGAGGCCCTTATAACTGGGGCCAACGTCCTGACTTTC. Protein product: CATSEALITGANVLTF.

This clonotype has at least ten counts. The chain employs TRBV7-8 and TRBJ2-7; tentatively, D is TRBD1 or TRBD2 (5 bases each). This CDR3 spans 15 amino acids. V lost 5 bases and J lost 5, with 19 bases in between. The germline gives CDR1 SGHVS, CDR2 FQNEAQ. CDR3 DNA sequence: TGTGCCAGCAGCAAGCGAGACCGGGGCCCGAACGAGCAGTACTTC. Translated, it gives CASSKRDRGPNEQYF.

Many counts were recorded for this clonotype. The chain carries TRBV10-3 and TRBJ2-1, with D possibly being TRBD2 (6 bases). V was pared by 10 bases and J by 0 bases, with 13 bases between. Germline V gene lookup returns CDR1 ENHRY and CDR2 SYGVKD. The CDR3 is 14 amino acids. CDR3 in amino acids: CATHDGSSYNEQFF. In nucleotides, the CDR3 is TGTGCCACCCATGACGGGAGCTCCTACAATGAGCAGTTCTTC.

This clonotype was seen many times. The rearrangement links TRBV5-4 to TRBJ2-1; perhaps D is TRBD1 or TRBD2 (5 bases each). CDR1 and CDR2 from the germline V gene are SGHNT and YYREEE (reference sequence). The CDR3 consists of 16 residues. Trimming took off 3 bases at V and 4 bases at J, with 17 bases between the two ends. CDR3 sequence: CASSSSGQEDYNEQFF. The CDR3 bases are TGTGCCAGCAGCTCGTCGGGGCAGGAGGATTACAATGAGCAGTTCTTC. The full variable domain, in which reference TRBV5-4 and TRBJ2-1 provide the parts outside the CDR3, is ETGVTQSPTHLIKTRGQQVTLRCSSQSGHNTVSWYQQALGQGPQFIFQYYREEENGRGNFPPRFSGLQFPNYSSELNVNALELDDSALYLCASSSSGQEDYNEQFFGPGTRLTVL.

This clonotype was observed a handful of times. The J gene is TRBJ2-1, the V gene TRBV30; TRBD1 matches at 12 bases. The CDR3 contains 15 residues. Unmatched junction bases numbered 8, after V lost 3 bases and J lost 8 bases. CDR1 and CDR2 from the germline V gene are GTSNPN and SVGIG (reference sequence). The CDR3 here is CAWSPGQGAYDEQFF. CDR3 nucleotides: TGTGCCTGGAGCCCGGGACAGGGGGCTTATGATGAGCAGTTCTTC.

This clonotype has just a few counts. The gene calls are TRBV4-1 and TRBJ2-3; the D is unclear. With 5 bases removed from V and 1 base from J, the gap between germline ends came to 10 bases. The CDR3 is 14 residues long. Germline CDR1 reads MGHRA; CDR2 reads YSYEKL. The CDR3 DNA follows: TGCGCCAGCAGCGCCACACGGGGCACAGATACGCAGTATTTT. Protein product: CASSATRGTDTQYF.